The 29 T cell receptor beta chains given below trace back to one sample, sequenced in a study of T-cell memory formation after mild COVID-19. One entry per CDR3 protein results from TCRdb running MiXCR on the 5' RACE reads. The repertoire holds about 430,000 distinct CDR3 sequences, with approximately 24% as singletons. Sequencing was done on a sample of PBMCs or a T cell subset sorted from them (not recorded which). These TCRs come from an adult woman who had mild COVID-19 (a few samples of this study predate the infection). Cell type and time point are not known.

The chain links TRBV6-2 or TRBV6-3 to TRBJ1-1; 10 nucleotides align to TRBD1. After removal of 0 bases from V and 0 bases from J, the junction contained 10 bases not matched to a gene. The CDR3 extends over 19 amino acids. Germline V lookup: CDR1 MNHEY, CDR2 SVGEGT. CDR3 nucleotides: TGTGCCAGCAGTTACTCGATCGGGACAGGGGTCCCGATGAACACTGAAGCTTTCTTT. Amino acids: CASSYSIGTGVPMNTEAFF.

This chain joins TRBV9 and TRBJ1-1; perhaps TRBD1 as D (6 bases). Deletions cut 2 bases from V and 3 bases from J, with 20 bases between. CDR1 and CDR2 (germline): SGDLS, YYNGEE. This CDR3 spans 17 amino acids. DNA of the CDR3: TGTGCCAGCAGCGTTTCATCCTTGGGGGCAGGGGACACTGAAGCTTTCTTT. It yields the protein CASSVSSLGAGDTEAFF.

This clonotype has only a few counts. V gene TRBV12-3 or TRBV12-4 combines with J gene TRBJ2-7, with 9 bases that match TRBD2. With V trimmed by 3 bases and J by 2 bases, 8 bases remained unmatched. This CDR3 comprises 16 residues. The CDR3, as DNA: TGTGCCAGCAGTTTGGCGCGGGGGGGCCGGGCCTACGAGCAGTACTTC. Its translation is CASSLARGGRAYEQYF.

This clonotype showed up many times. The chain joins TRBV5-6 to TRBJ1-2; no firm D call. The ends were cut back, 1 base at V and 1 base at J, with 8 bases in the middle. Per germline, CDR1 SGHDT and CDR2 YYEEEE. This CDR3 spans 14 amino acids. CDR3 sequence (DNA): TGTGCCAGCAGCTTGACGGGGAGTAACTATGGCTACACCTTC. Amino acid sequence: CASSLTGSNYGYTF.

This clonotype was recorded at least ten times. The V gene is TRBV29-1, the J gene TRBJ2-1, with no clear D. V was trimmed by 6 bases and J by 0 bases, leaving 9 bases between them. Germline V gene lookup returns CDR1 SQVTM and CDR2 ANQGSEA. The length of the CDR3 is 13 residues. The CDR3 DNA reads as TGCAGCGTCGGACGCGGCTCCTACAATGAGCAGTTCTTC. It translates to CSVGRGSYNEQFF.

V and J are TRBV7-2 and TRBJ2-6, with 7 bases that match TRBD2. There are 18 residues in the CDR3. The germline CDR1 and CDR2 sequences are SGHTA and FQGNSA. V was clipped by 6 bases and J by 0 bases; unmatched bases: 11. CDR3 sequence reads: CASRTARRGYSGANVLTF. CDR3 coding DNA: TGTGCCAGCAGGACTGCGCGGCGGGGGTACTCTGGGGCCAACGTCCTGACTTTC. Based on the CDR3 plus reference TRBV7-2 and TRBJ2-6, the full variable domain is GAGVSQSPSNKVTEKGKDVELRCDPISGHTALYWYRQSLGQGLEFLIYFQGNSAPDKSGLPSDRFSAERTGGSVSTLTIQRTQQEDSAVYLCASRTARRGYSGANVLTFGAGSRLTVL.

In its sample, this clonotype was seen a few times. This chain connects TRBV12-3 or TRBV12-4 to TRBJ1-1; TRBD1 aligns across 7 bases. This CDR3 is 14 amino acids long. V shed 5 bases and J 2 bases; nucleotides not matched to a gene: 5. The CDR3 region is CASSNRDRNTEAFF. The CDR3, as DNA: TGTGCCAGCAGTAACCGGGACAGAAACACTGAAGCTTTCTTT.

V usage is TRBV6-2 or TRBV6-3 and J usage is TRBJ1-1; D not resolved. The CDR3 length is 11 residues. Germline CDR1 and CDR2: MNHEY and SVGEGT. Trimming left V 7 bases short and J 8 bases short, with 11 bases between. The CDR3 is CASTLVGEAFF. For the CDR3, the DNA is TGTGCCAGCACCCTGGTGGGCGAAGCTTTCTTT.

The J gene is TRBJ2-3, the V gene TRBV19, with D uncertain. Germline CDR1 reads LNHDA; CDR2 reads SQIVND (reference sequence). The V end was cut by 3 bases, the J end by 1 base, with 11 bases between. The CDR3 is 15 amino acids. CDR3 region: CASSMTRYGTDTQYF. As DNA, the CDR3 is TGTGCCAGTAGTATGACTCGTTACGGCACAGATACGCAGTATTTT. Full variable domain (remainder filled in from reference TRBV19 and TRBJ2-3): DGGITQSPKYLFRKEGQNVTLSCEQNLNHDAMYWYRQDPGQGLRLIYYSQIVNDFQKGDIAEGYSVSREKKESFPLTVTSAQKNPTAFYLCASSMTRYGTDTQYFGPGTRLTVL.

The chain joins TRBV7-8 to TRBJ2-7; D is unresolved. In germline, CDR1 is SGHVS, CDR2 FQNEAQ. V was cut by 1 base and J by 2 bases, with 12 bases left in between. This CDR3 has 15 residues. CDR3 bases: TGTGCCAGCAGCTTAGGCCCAGATGTAGCCTACGAGCAGTACTTC. Protein: CASSLGPDVAYEQYF. Based on the CDR3 plus reference TRBV7-8 and TRBJ2-7, the full variable domain is GAGVSQSPRYKVAKRGQDVALRCDPISGHVSLFWYQQALGQGPEFLTYFQNEAQLDKSGLPSDRFFAERPEGSVSTLKIQRTQQEDSAVYLCASSLGPDVAYEQYFGPGTRLTVT.

The chain links TRBV5-6 to TRBJ2-3; 8 nucleotides agree with TRBD2. The CDR3 consists of 15 residues. The germline gives CDR1 SGHDT, CDR2 YYEEEE. Unmatched junction bases numbered 8, after V lost 3 bases and J lost 5 bases. CDR3 protein: CASSWRGAGGDTQYF. CDR3 in DNA: TGTGCCAGCAGCTGGAGAGGTGCGGGGGGAGATACGCAGTATTTT.

This sequence joins TRBV4-1 and TRBJ2-3; TRBD2 matches at 11 bases. The CDR3 length is 16 residues. Trimming at V came to 3 bases and at J to 3 bases, leaving 5 bases not matched to a gene. Germline CDR1 MGHRA, CDR2 YSYEKL. CDR3 bases: TGCGCCAGCAGCCAGGACCCTAGCGGGGGGACAGATACGCAGTATTTT. It is translated as CASSQDPSGGTDTQYF.

This sequence joins TRBV4-2 and TRBJ1-1; D call uncertain. The V end was cut by 3 bases, the J end by 1 base, with 12 bases between. Per germline, CDR1 LGHNA and CDR2 YNFKEQ. This CDR3 is 15 amino acids long. The CDR3: CASSHTAPGNTEAFF. The CDR3 coding sequence is TGTGCCAGCAGCCACACCGCCCCAGGGAACACTGAAGCTTTCTTT.

This clonotype came up many times. CDR3 in DNA: TGTGCCAGCAGCTTAGACAGTGCCGTGGAAAGAAACACCATATATTTT. Protein product: CASSLDSAVERNTIYF. This chain uses TRBV7-2 with TRBJ1-3; D gene uncertain. V gave up 1 base and J gave up 5 bases, with 15 bases separating them. The germline CDR1 and CDR2 sequences are SGHTA and FQGNSA. The CDR3 runs to 16 residues.

This clonotype was seen many times. This chain uses TRBV7-2 with TRBJ2-3; perhaps TRBD1 as D (5 bases). CDR3 length equals 14 residues. V dropped 5 bases and J dropped 0 bases, with 9 bases sitting between them. The germline V gene has CDR1 SGHTA and CDR2 FQGNSA. In DNA form, the CDR3 reads TGTGCCAGCAGCCAGGGCTACAGCACAGATACGCAGTATTTT. Translation: CASSQGYSTDTQYF.

The rearrangement joins TRBV4-1 to TRBJ2-7; 9 bases are a match to TRBD1. Per germline, CDR1 MGHRA and CDR2 YSYEKL. Unmatched junction bases numbered 8, after V lost 3 bases and J lost 2 bases. The CDR3 totals 16 residues. The DNA for the CDR3 is TGCGCCAGCAGCCATTCCAGGACAGGGGACACCTACGAGCAGTACTTC. This codes for CASSHSRTGDTYEQYF.

This clonotype was counted once. The genes are TRBV30 and TRBJ1-4; 7 nucleotides agree with TRBD1. The germline V gene encodes CDR1 GTSNPN and CDR2 SVGIG (reference sequence). V lost 6 bases, J lost 8 bases, and 9 bases stayed unmatched. This CDR3 region has 13 residues. CDR3 bases: TGTGCCTGCCTGGGACAGTCGGGCGAAAAACTGTTTTTT. This encodes CACLGQSGEKLFF. The whole variable domain, remainder taken from reference TRBV30 and TRBJ1-4, is SQTIHQWPATLVQPVGSPLSLECTVEGTSNPNLYWYRQAAGRGLQLLFYSVGIGQISSEVPQNLSASRPQDRQFILSSKKLLLSDSGFYLCACLGQSGEKLFFGSGTQLSVL.

This clonotype was observed a few times. The CDR3 loop is CASSLRQFYEQYF. The CDR3 DNA sequence: TGTGCCAGCAGTTTACGACAGTTTTACGAGCAGTACTTC. This chain links TRBV12-3 or TRBV12-4 with TRBJ2-7; a weak D match, TRBD1 (5 bases). The CDR3 extends over 13 amino acids. V lost 2 bases and J lost 4, with 9 bases in between.

This clonotype turned up a few times. This chain links TRBV27 with TRBJ2-1; tentative D call: TRBD2 (6 bases). Trimming took off 4 bases at V and 1 base at J, with 17 bases between the two ends. The CDR3 is made up of 17 amino acids. Germline CDR1 and CDR2: MNHEY and SMNVEV (reference sequence). The CDR3 spells CASSSPIGAGSYNEQFF. The CDR3 region has the DNA TGTGCCAGCAGTTCTCCAATTGGGGCGGGGTCCTACAATGAGCAGTTCTTC.

This clonotype was recorded a few times. This sequence joins TRBV13 and TRBJ2-7, with TRBD2 identical over 10 bases. The germline V gene encodes CDR1 PRHDT and CDR2 FYEKMQ (reference sequence). The CDR3 consists of 15 residues. Losses at the gene ends were 8 bases for V and 0 bases for J; bases not matched to a gene: 7. The CDR3 DNA sequence: TGTGCCAGCGCCGCGGGACTAGCGATCTCCTACGAGCAGTACTTC. It is translated as CASAAGLAISYEQYF.

This clonotype was found many times. The chain joins TRBV7-2 to TRBJ2-3; 8 nucleotides agree with TRBD1. Per the germline V gene, CDR1 is SGHTA and CDR2 is FQGNSA. The CDR3 sequence is 15 residues long. Trimming took 1 base from V and 5 from J; bases not matched to a gene: 5. Here the CDR3 reads CASSLGQGAVDTQYF. CDR3 DNA: TGTGCCAGCAGCTTAGGGCAGGGGGCCGTAGATACGCAGTATTTT.

This clonotype came up a few times. The chain uses TRBV3-1 and TRBJ2-3, with D possibly matching TRBD2 (6 bases). Germline values: CDR1 LGHDT, CDR2 YNNKEL (reference sequence). The V gene lost 2 bases and the J gene lost 4 bases, with 13 bases spanning the gap. The CDR3 extends over 15 amino acids. The CDR3 protein is CASSQRAGSPDTQYF. The CDR3 bases are TGTGCCAGCAGCCAACGGGCGGGGAGTCCAGATACGCAGTATTTT.

This clonotype has only a few counts. The chain has TRBV4-1 and TRBJ2-7, with D perhaps matching TRBD1 (5 bases). Germline CDR1 and CDR2: MGHRA and YSYEKL. CDR3 size: 16 residues. Between the trimmed V and J ends, which lost 0 bases and 0 bases, there was a span of 12 bases. The CDR3 sequence: CASSQESAGYSYEQYF. Written as DNA, the CDR3 is TGCGCCAGCAGCCAAGAATCGGCAGGGTACTCCTACGAGCAGTACTTC.

This clonotype was seen more than once but under ten times. This chain joins TRBV4-1 and TRBJ2-5, with D hard to call. This CDR3 comprises 17 residues. Trimming took 1 base from V and 1 from J, leaving 16 bases between them. The germline gives CDR1 MGHRA, CDR2 YSYEKL. For the CDR3, the DNA is TGCGCCAGCAGCCAAGCCCTTTTGCGAAGAGGCCAAGAGACCCAGTACTTC. Its translation is CASSQALLRRGQETQYF.

This clonotype has only a few counts. The genes are TRBV12-3 or TRBV12-4 and TRBJ1-1; no definite D call. The V gene lost 5 bases and the J gene lost 13 bases, with 11 bases spanning the gap. There are 10 residues in the CDR3. CDR3: CASSAAVDFF. The CDR3 DNA reads TGTGCCAGCAGTGCCGCAGTCGATTTCTTT.

The chain combines TRBV6-2 or TRBV6-3 with TRBJ2-7; D might be TRBD2 (5 bases). Trimming shortened V by 11 bases and J by 0 bases, and 20 bases separated the two germline ends. The germline gives CDR1 MNHEY, CDR2 SVGEGT. The CDR3 sequence is 15 residues long. The CDR3 loop is CAVCPRTGRSYEQYF. Written as DNA, the CDR3 is TGTGCCGTGTGCCCGCGGACTGGGCGCTCCTACGAGCAGTACTTC.

The chain uses TRBV27 and TRBJ1-1; TRBD1 matches at 7 bases. The CDR3 runs to 18 residues. The germline V gene encodes CDR1 MNHEY and CDR2 SMNVEV (reference sequence). Trimming cost V 0 bases and J 1 base; bases outside gene matches: 11. This chain's CDR3 is CASSLSPGRAGGNTEAFF. CDR3 sequence (DNA): TGTGCCAGCAGTTTATCACCCGGCAGGGCAGGGGGGAACACTGAAGCTTTCTTT.

This clonotype was counted only a few times. The CDR3, as DNA: TGCAGTGCCCCAGGACAGAGCTACGAGCAGTACTTC. Amino acids: CSAPGQSYEQYF. The chain uses TRBV20-1 and TRBJ2-7; TRBD1 might be the D (6 bases). The V end lost 6 bases, the J end lost 3 bases, and 12 bases lay between the germline ends. CDR3 length equals 12 residues. Germline V gene sequence: CDR1 DFQATT, CDR2 SNEGSKA (reference sequence).

The chain couples TRBV7-9 to TRBJ1-2; D not resolved. This CDR3 is 15 amino acids long. CDR1 SEHNR and CDR2 FQNEAQ come from the germline V gene (reference sequence). Trimming took off 2 bases at V and 0 bases at J, with 10 bases between the two ends. The CDR3 DNA follows: TGTGCCAGCAGCTTACCCCCTGCGGCTAACTATGGCTACACCTTC. This sequence encodes CASSLPPAANYGYTF. Full variable domain (missing parts from reference TRBV7-9 and TRBJ1-2): DTGVSQNPRHKITKRGQNVTFRCDPISEHNRLYWYRQTLGQGPEFLTYFQNEAQLEKSRLLSDRFSAERPKGSFSTLEIQRTEQGDSAMYLCASSLPPAANYGYTFGSGTRLTVV.